This T cell receptor beta chain was recovered during a study of T-cell reconstitution after alpha-beta-depleted transplantation in children. With V trimmed by 6 bases and J by 5 bases, 12 bases remained unmatched. The CDR3 runs 15 residues. Germline V gives CDR1 MNHNS, CDR2 SASEGT. As it was prepared, the TCRbeta library received unique molecular identifiers. TCRdb analysed the PCR reads with MiXCR anew, one entry per CDR3 protein. The sample holds 90,000 to 100,000 distinct CDR3 sequences, 20% to 30% seen once. A word on this clonotype: The antigen remains unidentified.

Findings and limits, study-wide: Counts and diversity of T cells one year after transplant came mostly from newly produced T cells. Expanded graft clones, several hundred of them, were reportedly the source of alpha-beta T cells about two months after transplant. Day-60 TCRbeta diversity that was high in some patients was derived from surviving recipient T cells and thymic progenitors.

V usage is TRBV6-1 and J usage is TRBJ2-5, with 7 bases lining up with TRBD2. The receptor's source is a boy younger than 10 with acute lymphoblastic leukemia, due to receive a stem cell transplant. The sequencing here drew on PBMCs, taken before TCRalphabeta/CD19-depleted stem cell transplant. This CDR3 is CASRPVGGGHETQYF. In DNA, the CDR3 is TGTGCCAGCAGACCGGTCGGGGGAGGGCACGAGACCCAGTACTTC.